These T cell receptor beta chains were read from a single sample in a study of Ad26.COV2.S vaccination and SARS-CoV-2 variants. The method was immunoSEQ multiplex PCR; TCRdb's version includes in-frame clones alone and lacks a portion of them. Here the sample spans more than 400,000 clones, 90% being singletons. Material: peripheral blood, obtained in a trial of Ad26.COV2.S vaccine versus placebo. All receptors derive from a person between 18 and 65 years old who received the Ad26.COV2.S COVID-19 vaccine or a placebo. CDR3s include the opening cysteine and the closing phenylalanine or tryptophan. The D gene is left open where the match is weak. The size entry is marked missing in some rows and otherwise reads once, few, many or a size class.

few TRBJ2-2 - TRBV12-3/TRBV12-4 CASRGDAGELFF TGTGCCAGCAGGGGAGATGCCGGGGAGCTGTTTTTT
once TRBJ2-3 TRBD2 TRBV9 CASSAGGGSSTDTQYF TGTGCCAGCAGCGCTGGGGGAGGGTCCAGCACAGATACGCAGTATTTT
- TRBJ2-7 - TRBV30 CAWTLGLSSHEQYF TGTGCCTGGACCTTGGGGCTAAGCTCCCACGAGCAGTACTTC
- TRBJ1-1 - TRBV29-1 CSVEDPGHGGTEAFF TGCAGCGTTGAAGATCCAGGGCACGGTGGCACTGAAGCTTTCTTT
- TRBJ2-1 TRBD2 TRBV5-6 CASSSVVAGGLYNEQFF TGTGCCAGCAGCTCCGTCGTCGCGGGAGGGCTCTACAATGAGCAGTTCTTC
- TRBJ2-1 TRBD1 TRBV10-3 CAISDRQGIYNEQFF TGTGCCATCAGTGACCGACAGGGGATTTACAATGAGCAGTTCTTC
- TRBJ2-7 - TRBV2 CASSGRYEQYF TGTGCCAGCAGCGGGCGGTACGAGCAGTACTTC
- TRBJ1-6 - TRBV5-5 CASSPGANNSPLHF TGTGCCAGCAGCCCCGGGGCTAATAATTCACCCCTCCACTTT
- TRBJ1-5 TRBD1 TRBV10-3 CAISESTGQGGNQPQHF TGTGCCATCAGTGAGTCGACCGGACAGGGAGGTAATCAGCCCCAGCATTTT
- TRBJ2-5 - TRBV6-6 CASSYSKGETQYF TGTGCCAGCAGTTACTCGAAGGGGGAGACCCAGTACTTC
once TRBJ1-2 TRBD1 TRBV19 CASSPGTGFYYGYTF TGTGCCAGTAGTCCCGGGACAGGCTTTTACTATGGCTACACCTTC
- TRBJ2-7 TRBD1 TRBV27 CASSLTGFGYEQYF TGTGCCAGCAGTCTGACAGGGTTTGGCTACGAGCAGTACTTC
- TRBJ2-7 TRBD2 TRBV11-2 CASSPIAGDSYEQYF TGTGCCAGCAGCCCAATAGCGGGAGACTCCTACGAGCAGTACTTC
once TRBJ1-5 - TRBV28 CASSSTFQPQHF TGTGCCAGCAGTTCGACATTTCAGCCCCAGCATTTT
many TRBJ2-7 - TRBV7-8 CASAGKRGEQYF TGTGCCAGCGCAGGGAAAAGAGGCGAGCAGTACTTC
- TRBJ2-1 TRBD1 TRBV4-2 CASSQSGQKNNEQFF TGTGCCAGCAGCCAATCGGGACAGAAAAACAATGAGCAGTTCTTC
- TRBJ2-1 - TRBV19 CASSPRGSSQGRNEQFF TGTGCCAGTAGTCCCCGCGGTAGTTCACAGGGGAGGAATGAGCAGTTCTTC
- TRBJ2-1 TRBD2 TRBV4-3 CASSLSGGLAATVGYEQFF TGCGCCAGCAGCCTTTCCGGTGGACTAGCGGCAACAGTGGGCTATGAGCAGTTCTTC
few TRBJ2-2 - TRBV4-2 CASSQDRAGSGELFF TGTGCCAGCAGCCAAGATCGGGCAGGGTCCGGGGAGCTGTTTTTT
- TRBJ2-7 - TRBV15 CATSRDAGGYEQYF TGTGCCACCAGCAGAGATGCGGGCGGATACGAGCAGTACTTC